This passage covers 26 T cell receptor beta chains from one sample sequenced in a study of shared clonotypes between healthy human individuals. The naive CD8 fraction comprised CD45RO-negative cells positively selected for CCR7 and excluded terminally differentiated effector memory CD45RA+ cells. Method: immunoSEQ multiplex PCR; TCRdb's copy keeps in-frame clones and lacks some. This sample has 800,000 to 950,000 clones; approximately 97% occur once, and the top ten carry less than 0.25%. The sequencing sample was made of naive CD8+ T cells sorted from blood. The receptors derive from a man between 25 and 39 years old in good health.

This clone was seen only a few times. In DNA form, the CDR3 reads TGCGCCAGCAGCTCGGACTTCAATGAGCAGTTCTTC. Translated, it gives CASSSDFNEQFF. The chain links TRBV5-1 to TRBJ2-1, with D tentatively TRBD2 (5 bases). The CDR3 is 12 amino acids. Deletions cut 3 bases from V and 6 bases from J, with 7 bases between. Germline CDR1 and CDR2: SGHRS and YFSETQ.

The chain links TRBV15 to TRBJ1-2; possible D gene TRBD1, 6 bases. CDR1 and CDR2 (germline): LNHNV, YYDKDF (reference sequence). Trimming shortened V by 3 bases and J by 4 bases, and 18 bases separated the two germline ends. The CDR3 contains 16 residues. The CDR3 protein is CATSRGTDRRLYGYTF. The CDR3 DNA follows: TGTGCCACCAGCAGGGGGACGGACAGAAGACTCTATGGCTACACCTTC.

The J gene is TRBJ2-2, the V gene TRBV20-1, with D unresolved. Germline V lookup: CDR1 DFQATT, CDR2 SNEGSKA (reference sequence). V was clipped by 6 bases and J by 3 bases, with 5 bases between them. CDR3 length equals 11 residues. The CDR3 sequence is CSARYTGELFF. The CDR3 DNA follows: TGCAGTGCCAGGTACACCGGGGAGCTGTTTTTT.

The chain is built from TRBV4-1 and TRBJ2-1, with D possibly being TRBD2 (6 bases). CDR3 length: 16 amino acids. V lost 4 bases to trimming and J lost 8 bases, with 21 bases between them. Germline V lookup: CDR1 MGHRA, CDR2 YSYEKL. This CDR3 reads CASSPIRLVSGHEQFF. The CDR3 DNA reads TGCGCCAGCAGCCCCATAAGACTAGTTTCAGGCCATGAGCAGTTCTTC.

DNA of the CDR3: TGTGCCTGGGGATGGTATAGCAATCAGCCCCAGCATTTT. Translated, it gives CAWGWYSNQPQHF. The J gene is TRBJ1-5, the V gene TRBV30; no reliable D call. Germline-derived CDR1 and CDR2 are GTSNPN and SVGIG (reference sequence). The CDR3 has 13 residues. With 5 bases removed from V and 0 bases from J, the gap between germline ends came to 8 bases.

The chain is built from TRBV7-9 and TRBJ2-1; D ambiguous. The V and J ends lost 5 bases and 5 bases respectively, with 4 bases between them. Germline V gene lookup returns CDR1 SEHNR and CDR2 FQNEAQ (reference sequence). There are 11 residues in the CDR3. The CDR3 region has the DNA TGTGCCAGCAGCCCCCACAATGAGCAGTTCTTC. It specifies CASSPHNEQFF.

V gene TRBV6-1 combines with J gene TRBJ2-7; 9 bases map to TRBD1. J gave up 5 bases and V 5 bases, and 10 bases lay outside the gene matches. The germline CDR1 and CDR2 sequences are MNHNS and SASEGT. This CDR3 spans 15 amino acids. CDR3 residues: CASSFFDRGKDEQYF. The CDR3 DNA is TGTGCCAGCAGTTTTTTTGACAGGGGGAAAGACGAGCAGTACTTC.

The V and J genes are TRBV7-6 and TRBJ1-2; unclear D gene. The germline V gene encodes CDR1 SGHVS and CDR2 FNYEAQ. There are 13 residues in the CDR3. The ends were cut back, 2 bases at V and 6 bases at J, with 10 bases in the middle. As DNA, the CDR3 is TGTGCCAGCAGCTTAATGGAGGGCGATGGCTACACCTTC. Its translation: CASSLMEGDGYTF.

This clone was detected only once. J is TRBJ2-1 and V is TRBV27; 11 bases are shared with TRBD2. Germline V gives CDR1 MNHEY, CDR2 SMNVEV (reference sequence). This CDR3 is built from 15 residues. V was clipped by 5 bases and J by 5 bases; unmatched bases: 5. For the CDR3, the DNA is TGTGCCAGCAGTAATAGCGGGAGGGTCCACAATGAGCAGTTCTTC. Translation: CASSNSGRVHNEQFF.

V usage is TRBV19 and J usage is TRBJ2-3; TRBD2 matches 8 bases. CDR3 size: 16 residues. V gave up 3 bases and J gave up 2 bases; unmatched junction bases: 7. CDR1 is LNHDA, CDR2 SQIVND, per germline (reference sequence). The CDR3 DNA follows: TGTGCCAGTAGTATTGCGCTAGCGGGCCTCACAGATACGCAGTATTTT. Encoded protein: CASSIALAGLTDTQYF.

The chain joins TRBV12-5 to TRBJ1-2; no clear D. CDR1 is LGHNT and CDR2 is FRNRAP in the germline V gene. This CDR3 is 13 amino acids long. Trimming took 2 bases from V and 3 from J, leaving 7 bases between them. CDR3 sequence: CASGLSIYYGYTF. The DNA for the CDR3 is TGTGCTAGTGGTTTGTCTATCTACTATGGCTACACCTTC.

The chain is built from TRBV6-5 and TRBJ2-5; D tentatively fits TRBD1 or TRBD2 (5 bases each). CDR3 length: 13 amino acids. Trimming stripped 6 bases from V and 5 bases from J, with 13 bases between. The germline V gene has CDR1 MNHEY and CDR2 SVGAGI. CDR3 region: CASRNGAVETQYF. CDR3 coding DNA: TGTGCCAGCAGAAACGGGGCAGTGGAGACCCAGTACTTC.

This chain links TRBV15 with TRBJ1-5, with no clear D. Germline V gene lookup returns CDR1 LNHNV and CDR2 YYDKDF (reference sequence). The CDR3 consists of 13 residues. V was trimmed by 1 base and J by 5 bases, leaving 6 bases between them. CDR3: CATSRAEHQPQHF. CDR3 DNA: TGTGCCACCAGCAGAGCAGAACATCAGCCCCAGCATTTT.

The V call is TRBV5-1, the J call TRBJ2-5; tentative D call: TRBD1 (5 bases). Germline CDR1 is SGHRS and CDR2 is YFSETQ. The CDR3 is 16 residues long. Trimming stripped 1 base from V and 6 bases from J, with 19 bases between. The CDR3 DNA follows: TGCGCCAGCAGCTTGCTAGGGCAGGGCCCTACCCAGACCCAGTACTTC. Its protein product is CASSLLGQGPTQTQYF. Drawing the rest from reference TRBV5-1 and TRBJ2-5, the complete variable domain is KAGVTQTPRYLIKTRGQQVTLSCSPISGHRSVSWYQQTPGQGLQFLFEYFSETQRNKGNFPGRFSGRQFSNSRSEMNVSTLELGDSALYLCASSLLGQGPTQTQYFGPGTRLLVL.

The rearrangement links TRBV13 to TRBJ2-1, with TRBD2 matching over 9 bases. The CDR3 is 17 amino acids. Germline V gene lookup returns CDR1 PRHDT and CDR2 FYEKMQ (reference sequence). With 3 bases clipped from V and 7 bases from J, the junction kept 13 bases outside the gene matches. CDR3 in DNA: TGTGCCAGCAGCTTCACTCCAGGTAGCGGGAGCGGGAATGAGCAGTTCTTC. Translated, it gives CASSFTPGSGSGNEQFF.

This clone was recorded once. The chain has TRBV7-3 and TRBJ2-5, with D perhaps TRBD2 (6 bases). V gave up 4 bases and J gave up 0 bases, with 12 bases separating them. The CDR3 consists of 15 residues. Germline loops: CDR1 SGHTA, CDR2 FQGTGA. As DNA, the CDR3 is TGTGCCAGCAGCTCTTCGGGCGGGAACCAAGAGACCCAGTACTTC. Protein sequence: CASSSSGGNQETQYF.

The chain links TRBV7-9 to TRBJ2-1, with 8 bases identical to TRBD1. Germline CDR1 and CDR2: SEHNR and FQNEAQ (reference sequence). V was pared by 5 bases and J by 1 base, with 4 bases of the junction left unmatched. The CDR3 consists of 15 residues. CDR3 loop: CASSHGQGSYNEQFF. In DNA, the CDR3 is TGTGCCAGCAGCCACGGACAGGGTTCCTACAATGAGCAGTTCTTC.

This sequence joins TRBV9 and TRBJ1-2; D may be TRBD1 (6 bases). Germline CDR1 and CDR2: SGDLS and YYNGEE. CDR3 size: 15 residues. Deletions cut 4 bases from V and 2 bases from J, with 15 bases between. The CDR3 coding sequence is TGTGCCAGCAGCCCAGGACGTCAGGGGAACTATGGCTACACCTTC. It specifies CASSPGRQGNYGYTF.

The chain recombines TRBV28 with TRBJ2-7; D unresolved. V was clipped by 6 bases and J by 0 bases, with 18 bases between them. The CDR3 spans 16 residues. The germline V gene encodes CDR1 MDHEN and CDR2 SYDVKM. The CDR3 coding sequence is TGTGCCAGCAGCCCCTTCCCCCGCACCTACTCCTACGAGCAGTACTTC. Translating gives CASSPFPRTYSYEQYF.

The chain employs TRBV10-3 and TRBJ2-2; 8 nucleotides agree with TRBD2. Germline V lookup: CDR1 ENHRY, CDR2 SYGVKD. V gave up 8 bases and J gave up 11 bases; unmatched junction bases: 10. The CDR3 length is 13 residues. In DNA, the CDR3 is TGTGCCATCCCCGGGAGCGGGAGCGGTGAGCTGTTTTTT. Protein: CAIPGSGSGELFF.

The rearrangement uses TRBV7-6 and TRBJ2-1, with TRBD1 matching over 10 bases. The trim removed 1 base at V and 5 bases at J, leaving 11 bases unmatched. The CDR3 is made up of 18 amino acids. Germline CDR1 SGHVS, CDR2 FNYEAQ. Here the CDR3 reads CASSLGDSLGQGHNEQFF. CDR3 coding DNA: TGTGCCAGCAGCTTAGGGGATAGCCTGGGACAGGGGCACAATGAGCAGTTCTTC.

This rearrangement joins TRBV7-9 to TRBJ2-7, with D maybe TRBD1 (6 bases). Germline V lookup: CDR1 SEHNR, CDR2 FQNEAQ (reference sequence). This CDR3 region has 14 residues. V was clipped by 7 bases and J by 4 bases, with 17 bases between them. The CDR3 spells CASNNPGVWYEQYF. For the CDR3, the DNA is TGTGCCAGCAATAATCCAGGGGTTTGGTACGAGCAGTACTTC.

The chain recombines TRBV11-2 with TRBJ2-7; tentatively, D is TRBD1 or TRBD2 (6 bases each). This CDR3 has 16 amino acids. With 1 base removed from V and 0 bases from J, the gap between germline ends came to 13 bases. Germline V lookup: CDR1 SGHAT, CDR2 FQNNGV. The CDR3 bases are TGTGCCAGCAGCTTAGCGGGGGCAGTGTACTCCTACGAGCAGTACTTC. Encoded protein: CASSLAGAVYSYEQYF.

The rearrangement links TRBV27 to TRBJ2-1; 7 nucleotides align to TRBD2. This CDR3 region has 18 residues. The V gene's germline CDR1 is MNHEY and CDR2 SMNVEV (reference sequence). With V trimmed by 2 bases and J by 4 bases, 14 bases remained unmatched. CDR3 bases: TGTGCCAGCAGTTTAGGGGTAGCGGGCCCTAGACCGTACAATGAGCAGTTCTTC. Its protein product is CASSLGVAGPRPYNEQFF.

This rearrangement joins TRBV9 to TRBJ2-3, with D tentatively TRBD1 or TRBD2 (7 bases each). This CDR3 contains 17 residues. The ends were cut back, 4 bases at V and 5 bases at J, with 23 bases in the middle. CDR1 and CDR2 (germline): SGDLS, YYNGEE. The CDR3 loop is CASSTRGDSRVGDTQYF. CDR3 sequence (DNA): TGTGCCAGCAGCACCCGGGGGGACAGCAGGGTTGGAGATACGCAGTATTTT. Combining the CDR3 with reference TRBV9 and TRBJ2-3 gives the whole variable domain DSGVTQTPKHLITATGQRVTLRCSPRSGDLSVYWYQQSLDQGLQFLIQYYNGEERAKGNILERFSAQQFPDLHSELNLSSLELGDSALYFCASSTRGDSRVGDTQYFGPGTRLTVL.

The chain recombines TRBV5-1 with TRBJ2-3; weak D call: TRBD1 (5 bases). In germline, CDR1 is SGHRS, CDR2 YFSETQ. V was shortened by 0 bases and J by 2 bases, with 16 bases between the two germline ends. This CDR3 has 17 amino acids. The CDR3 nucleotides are TGCGCCAGCAGCTTGGGGGATAGGGGCCTGATCACAGATACGCAGTATTTT. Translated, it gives CASSLGDRGLITDTQYF.